This T cell receptor (beta chain) comes out of a study of CXCR3-negative and CXCR3-positive naive CD8 T cells. UMI-labeled 5' RACE yielded the TRB cDNA libraries. Each CDR3 protein gets one entry in TCRdb, which reprocessed the 5' RACE reads and gives no DNA. The table for this sample gives some 22,000 distinct CDR3 sequences. The sample was naive CXCR3- CD8+ T cells from blood. Subset noted: CD45RO-CCR7+CD27+CD95- naive CD8+ T cells lacking CXCR3 (TNR3-). The sequence was collected from a human donor in good health. Some clones in this sample may be carry-over from other donors' samples.

CDR3 residues: CASSHSGGWTYNEQFF. This chain uses TRBV7-8 with TRBJ2-1; lacking DNA, the TRBD1 call made by TCRdb goes unchecked. Germline V lookup: CDR1 SGHVS, CDR2 FQNEAQ. There are 16 residues in the CDR3.